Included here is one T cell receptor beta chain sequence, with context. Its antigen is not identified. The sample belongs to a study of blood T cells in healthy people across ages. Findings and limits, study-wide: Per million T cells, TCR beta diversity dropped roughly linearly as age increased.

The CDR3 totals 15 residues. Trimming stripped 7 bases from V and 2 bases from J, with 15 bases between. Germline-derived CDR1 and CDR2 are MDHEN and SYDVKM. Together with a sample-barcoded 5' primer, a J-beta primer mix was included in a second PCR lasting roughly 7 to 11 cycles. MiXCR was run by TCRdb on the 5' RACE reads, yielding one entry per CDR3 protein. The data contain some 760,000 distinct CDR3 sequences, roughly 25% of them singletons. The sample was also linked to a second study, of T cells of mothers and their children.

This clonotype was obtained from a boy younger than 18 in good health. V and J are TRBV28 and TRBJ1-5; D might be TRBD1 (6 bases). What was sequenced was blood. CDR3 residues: CASTLGGHGNQPQHF. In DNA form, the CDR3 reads TGTGCCAGCACCTTAGGGGGACACGGCAATCAGCCCCAGCATTTT.